The 8 T cell receptor beta chains given below trace back to one sample, sequenced in a study of T cell changes during pregnancy in multiple sclerosis. Profiling relied on immunoSEQ multiplex PCR, and the TCRdb table lists in-frame clones only, not all of them. The data show approximately 60,000 clones, 85% to 95% seen once. The source material was CD4+ T cells from peripheral blood mononuclear cells, sampled before pregnancy. The receptors were sampled from a female donor with multiple sclerosis, enrolled in a pregnancy study.

The chain employs TRBV27 and TRBJ2-2; D gene ambiguous. The CDR3 has 14 residues. Germline V gene data show CDR1 as MNHEY and CDR2 as SMNVEV (reference sequence). Trimming pared 4 bases from V and 4 bases from J, leaving 10 bases between. CDR3 nucleotide sequence: TGTGCCAGCAGTTCCCCAGTTGGCACCGGGGAGCTGTTTTTT. Protein product: CASSSPVGTGELFF.

The chain employs TRBV7-9 and TRBJ2-5; D ambiguous. The CDR3 extends over 15 amino acids. Trimming took off 1 base at V and 2 bases at J, with 11 bases between the two ends. Per germline, CDR1 SEHNR and CDR2 FQNEAQ (reference sequence). In DNA, the CDR3 is TGTGCCAGCAGCTTAGGTCCCGGTGGTCAAGAGACCCAGTACTTC. It codes for CASSLGPGGQETQYF.

This clone has only one observation. V usage is TRBV7-9 and J usage is TRBJ2-5, with D maybe TRBD2 (6 bases). V was clipped by 3 bases and J by 5 bases, with 13 bases between them. CDR1 is SEHNR, CDR2 FQNEAQ, per germline (reference sequence). The CDR3 contains 14 residues. This chain's CDR3 is CASSFSSGRETQYF. In DNA form, the CDR3 reads TGTGCCAGCAGCTTTTCGTCAGGGAGGGAGACCCAGTACTTC.

This rearrangement joins TRBV7-2 to TRBJ2-1; 12 bases match TRBD2. Germline CDR1 and CDR2: SGHTA and FQGNSA. The CDR3 is 15 amino acids. With 5 bases clipped from V and 4 bases from J, the junction kept 3 bases outside the gene matches. This CDR3 is CASSQTSGGYNEQFF. The CDR3 region has the DNA TGTGCCAGCAGCCAGACTAGCGGGGGTTACAATGAGCAGTTCTTC.

The rearrangement links TRBV9 to TRBJ2-5; 8 positions agree with TRBD1. The V segment lost 2 bases and the J segment 4 bases; nucleotides outside the gene matches: 1. This CDR3 region has 13 residues. Per germline, CDR1 SGDLS and CDR2 YYNGEE. As DNA, the CDR3 is TGTGCCAGCAGCGTCGGGACAGGAGAGACCCAGTACTTC. Translating gives CASSVGTGETQYF.

V gene TRBV19 combines with J gene TRBJ2-1; D unclear. Trimming shortened V by 4 bases and J by 8 bases, and 21 bases separated the two germline ends. This CDR3 spans 16 amino acids. CDR1 is LNHDA, CDR2 SQIVND, per germline (reference sequence). Here the CDR3 DNA reads TGTGCCAGTAGTAAACCCCGGATGGTAGCTGAGTATGAGCAGTTCTTC. Its translation is CASSKPRMVAEYEQFF.

V and J are TRBV18 and TRBJ2-1; maybe TRBD2 (6 bases). The CDR3 covers 14 residues. The germline V gene encodes CDR1 KGHSH and CDR2 LQKENI. The ends were cut back, 4 bases at V and 5 bases at J, with 12 bases in the middle. CDR3 in DNA: TGTGCCAGCTCACTCCAGCGGGCTAACAATGAGCAGTTCTTC. It codes for CASSLQRANNEQFF.

The chain has TRBV7-2 and TRBJ2-1; D is uncertain. Per the germline V gene, CDR1 is SGHTA and CDR2 is FQGNSA. CDR3 size: 13 residues. V was clipped by 4 bases and J by 0 bases, with 4 bases between them. CDR3 amino acids: CASSSTSYNEQFF. In nucleotides, the CDR3 is TGTGCCAGCAGCTCTACCTCCTACAATGAGCAGTTCTTC.